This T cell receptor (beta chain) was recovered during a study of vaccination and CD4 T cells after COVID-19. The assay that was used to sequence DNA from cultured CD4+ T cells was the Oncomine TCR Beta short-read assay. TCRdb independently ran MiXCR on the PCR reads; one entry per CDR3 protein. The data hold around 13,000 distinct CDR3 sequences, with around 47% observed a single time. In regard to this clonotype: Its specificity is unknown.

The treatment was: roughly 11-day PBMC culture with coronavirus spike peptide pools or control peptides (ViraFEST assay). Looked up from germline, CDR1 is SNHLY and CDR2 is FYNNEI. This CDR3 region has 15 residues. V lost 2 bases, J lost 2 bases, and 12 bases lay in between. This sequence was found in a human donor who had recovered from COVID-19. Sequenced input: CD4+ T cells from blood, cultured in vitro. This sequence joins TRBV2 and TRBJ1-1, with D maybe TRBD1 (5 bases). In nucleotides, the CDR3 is TGTGCCAGCAGTGAACAGGGTACGGGAAACACTGAAGCTTTCTTT. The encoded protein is CASSEQGTGNTEAFF.